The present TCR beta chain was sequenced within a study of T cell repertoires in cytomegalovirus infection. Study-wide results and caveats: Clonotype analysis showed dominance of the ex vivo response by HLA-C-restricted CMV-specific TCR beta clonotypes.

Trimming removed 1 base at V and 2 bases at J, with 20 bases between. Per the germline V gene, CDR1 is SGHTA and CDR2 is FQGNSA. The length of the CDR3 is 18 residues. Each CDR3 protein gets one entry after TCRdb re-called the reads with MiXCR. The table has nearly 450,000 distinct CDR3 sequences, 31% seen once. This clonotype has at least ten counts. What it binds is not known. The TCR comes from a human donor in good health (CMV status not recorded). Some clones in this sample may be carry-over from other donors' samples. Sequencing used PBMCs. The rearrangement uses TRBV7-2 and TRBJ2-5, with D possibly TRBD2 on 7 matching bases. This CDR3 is CASSLGGRRGRLQETQYF. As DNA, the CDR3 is TGTGCCAGCAGCTTAGGGGGGAGGCGGGGGCGACTTCAAGAGACCCAGTACTTC.